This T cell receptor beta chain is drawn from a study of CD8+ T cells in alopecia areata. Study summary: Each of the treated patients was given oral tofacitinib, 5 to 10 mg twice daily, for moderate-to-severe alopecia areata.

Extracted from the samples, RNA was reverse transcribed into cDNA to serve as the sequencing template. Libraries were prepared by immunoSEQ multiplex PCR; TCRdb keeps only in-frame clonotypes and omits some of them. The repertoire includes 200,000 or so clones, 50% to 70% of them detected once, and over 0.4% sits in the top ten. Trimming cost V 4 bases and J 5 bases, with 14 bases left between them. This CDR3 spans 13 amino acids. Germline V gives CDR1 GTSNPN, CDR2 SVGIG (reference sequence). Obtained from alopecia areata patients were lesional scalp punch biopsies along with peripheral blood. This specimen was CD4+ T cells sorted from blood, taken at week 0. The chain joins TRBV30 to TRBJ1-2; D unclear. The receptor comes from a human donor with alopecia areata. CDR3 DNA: TGTGCCTGGAAAAGGGCAGCCCGATATGGCTACACCTTC. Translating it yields CAWKRAARYGYTF.